Sequencing of this TCR beta chain was carried out in a study of graft-versus-host responses after intestinal transplantation. The study's findings and limits: Recipient-marrow GvH clones were detected, some having first appeared in ileum or blood. High graft-versus-host to host-versus-graft clonal ratios were found in allografts of patients who had graft-donor T cell macrochimerism.

As to this clone: The antigen is undetermined.

The CDR3 has 12 residues. Trimming left V 10 bases short and J 4 bases short, with 13 bases between. Germline V lookup: CDR1 PRHDT, CDR2 FYEKMQ (reference sequence). The data were produced by immunoSEQ multiplex PCR, yet TCRdb's version contains in-frame clones alone and is incomplete. The table lists roughly 34,000 clones, approximately 93% of them singletons. This receptor was identified in a human donor who was the organ donor for an intestinal transplant. V is TRBV13 and J is TRBJ1-2; TRBD1 might be the D (5 bases). The specimen comprised unstimulated CD4+ T cells sorted from spleen or lymph node cells, sampled before transplant. The CDR3 nucleotides read TGTGCCATCCCGAGACAGCCCTATGGCTACACCTTC. Translating gives CAIPRQPYGYTF.